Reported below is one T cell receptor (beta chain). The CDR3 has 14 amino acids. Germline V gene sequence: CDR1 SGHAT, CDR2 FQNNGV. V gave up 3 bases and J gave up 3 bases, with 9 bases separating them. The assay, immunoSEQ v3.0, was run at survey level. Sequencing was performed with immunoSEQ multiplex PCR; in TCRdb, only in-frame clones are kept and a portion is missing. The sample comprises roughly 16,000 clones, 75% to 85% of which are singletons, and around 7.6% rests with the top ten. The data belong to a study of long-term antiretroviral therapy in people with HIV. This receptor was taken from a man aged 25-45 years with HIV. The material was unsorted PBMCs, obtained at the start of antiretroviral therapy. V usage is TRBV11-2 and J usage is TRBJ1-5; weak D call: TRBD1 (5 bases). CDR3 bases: TGTGCCAGCAGCTTTGGAGGGACCAATCAGCCCCAGCATTTT. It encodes CASSFGGTNQPQHF.